These 21 T cell receptor beta chains were sequenced from one sample in a study of identical twins. TCRdb itself ran the 5' RACE reads through MiXCR, one entry per CDR3 protein. The sample yields 1,800,000 or so distinct CDR3 sequences, 25% to 35% seen once. Sequencing was performed on cord blood. The receptor source for this set is a newborn girl in good health.

The rearrangement uses TRBV28 and TRBJ1-5; D remains ambiguous. Germline assignment: CDR1 MDHEN and CDR2 SYDVKM. This CDR3 is built from 16 residues. Deletions cut 7 bases from V and 2 bases from J, with 18 bases between. The CDR3 sequence: CASTPWTLIRNQPQHF. The CDR3 nucleotides read TGTGCCAGCACCCCCTGGACTTTAATCCGCAATCAGCCCCAGCATTTT.

V usage is TRBV30 and J usage is TRBJ2-7; TRBD2 aligns across 7 bases. V lost 5 bases to trimming and J lost 2 bases; unmatched junction nucleotides: 0. Looked up from germline, CDR1 is GTSNPN and CDR2 is SVGIG (reference sequence). This CDR3 is 11 amino acids long. The chain's CDR3 is CAWAGAYEQYF. In DNA, the CDR3 is TGTGCCTGGGCGGGGGCCTACGAGCAGTACTTC.

Only a few counts were recorded for this clonotype. This rearrangement joins TRBV9 to TRBJ2-3; possible D gene TRBD2, 5 bases. V gave up 1 base and J gave up 1 base, with 10 bases separating them. The CDR3 totals 15 residues. Germline lookup yields CDR1 SGDLS and CDR2 YYNGEE. CDR3: CASSVNLAGTDTQYF. CDR3 nucleotides: TGTGCCAGCAGCGTAAACCTAGCTGGCACAGATACGCAGTATTTT. The full variable domain, rest sourced from reference TRBV9 and TRBJ2-3, is DSGVTQTPKHLITATGQRVTLRCSPRSGDLSVYWYQQSLDQGLQFLIQYYNGEERAKGNILERFSAQQFPDLHSELNLSSLELGDSALYFCASSVNLAGTDTQYFGPGTRLTVL.

This chain connects TRBV4-1 to TRBJ2-7; D tentatively fits TRBD1 or TRBD2 (5 bases each). The CDR3 loop spans 16 amino acids. Trimming took off 7 bases at V and 7 bases at J, with 26 bases between the two ends. The germline V gene encodes CDR1 MGHRA and CDR2 YSYEKL. CDR3 nucleotides: TGCGCCAGCAACCCGGTCCAGTTGGGACCTAACAATGAGCAGTACTTC. This gives the protein CASNPVQLGPNNEQYF.

This clonotype has more than one count but fewer than ten. V usage is TRBV5-6 and J usage is TRBJ1-5; 10 bases map to TRBD1. J gave up 4 bases and V 0 bases, and 7 bases lay outside the gene matches. Germline V gene sequence: CDR1 SGHDT, CDR2 YYEEEE. The CDR3 contains 17 residues. CDR3 bases: TGTGCCAGCAGCTTGGGACAGGGGGCGAGAAGGAATCAGCCCCAGCATTTT. It yields the protein CASSLGQGARRNQPQHF.

The chain uses TRBV25-1 and TRBJ2-1, with a weak D call TRBD2 (7 bases). V lost 7 bases to trimming and J lost 13 bases, with 20 bases between them. CDR1 MGHDK and CDR2 SYGVNS come from the germline V gene. The CDR3 extends over 13 amino acids. In DNA form, the CDR3 reads TGTGCCAGCACCCCACAGGGAGGGGAGACCCAGTTCTTC. It translates to CASTPQGGETQFF.

The chain is built from TRBV20-1 and TRBJ2-7; D is tentatively TRBD1 or TRBD2 (6 bases each). V shed 4 bases and J shed 6 bases, with 19 bases lying between them. This CDR3 comprises 14 residues. The germline V gene has CDR1 DFQATT and CDR2 SNEGSKA (reference sequence). CDR3 DNA: TGCAGTGCTACTACCGGGACACCGCGGGGCGAGCAGTACTTC. Amino acids: CSATTGTPRGEQYF.

The rearrangement joins TRBV7-9 to TRBJ2-1; 7 nucleotides align to TRBD2. There are 16 residues in the CDR3. Germline lookup yields CDR1 SEHNR and CDR2 FQNEAQ (reference sequence). V shed 1 base, J shed 2 bases, and the junction held 5 bases outside the gene matches. The CDR3 nucleotides read TGTGCCAGCAGCTTAGTGGCGGGACTAACCTACAATGAGCAGTTCTTC. Protein product: CASSLVAGLTYNEQFF.

In its sample, this clonotype was seen many times. The CDR3 DNA reads as TGTGCCAGCAGTTACTACCAGGGATACGAGCAGTACTTC. It codes for CASSYYQGYEQYF. The genes are TRBV6-6 and TRBJ2-7; weak D call: TRBD1 (5 bases). CDR1 is MNHNY and CDR2 is SVGAGI in the germline V gene (reference sequence). This CDR3 is built from 13 residues. V lost 1 base and J 4 bases, leaving 8 bases between the germline ends.

The CDR3 region is CSAARTHEQYF. Written as DNA, the CDR3 is TGCAGTGCTGCCCGCACCCACGAGCAGTACTTC. The chain links TRBV20-1 to TRBJ2-5; D gene ambiguous. The end of the DNA aligns better with TRBJ2-7, so the J call may be wrong. Germline V gene data show CDR1 as DFQATT and CDR2 as SNEGSKA (reference sequence). CDR3 size: 11 residues.

This clonotype turned up a few times. The chain carries TRBV7-8 and TRBJ2-1; 12 bases are a match to TRBD2. The germline CDR1 and CDR2 sequences are SGHVS and FQNEAQ. This CDR3 contains 15 residues. The V gene end was trimmed by 2 bases and the J gene end by 9 bases; junction bases not matched to a gene: 5. CDR3 region: CASSLTSGGYSEQFF. The CDR3 bases are TGTGCCAGCAGCTTAACTAGCGGGGGGTATAGTGAGCAGTTCTTC.

The chain is built from TRBV15 and TRBJ2-1; D unclear. This CDR3 is built from 16 residues. V dropped 0 bases and J dropped 3 bases, with 12 bases sitting between them. The germline V gene has CDR1 LNHNV and CDR2 YYDKDF (reference sequence). CDR3 sequence: CATSRDIMVIYNEQFF. The DNA for the CDR3 is TGTGCCACCAGCAGAGATATTATGGTTATCTACAATGAGCAGTTCTTC.

The chain links TRBV24-1 to TRBJ1-1; tentatively, D is TRBD1 (5 bases). In germline, CDR1 is KGHDR, CDR2 SFDVKD. Trimming removed 1 base at V and 5 bases at J, with 7 bases between. This CDR3 has 13 amino acids. DNA for the CDR3: TGTGCCACCAGTGATTTTAAGGGGACTGAAGCTTTCTTT. This encodes CATSDFKGTEAFF.

This clonotype appeared once. The chain couples TRBV6-6 to TRBJ2-6; D may be TRBD1 (6 bases). Germline loops: CDR1 MNHNY, CDR2 SVGAGI (reference sequence). The CDR3 contains 17 residues. The V end lost 5 bases, the J end lost 4 bases, and 18 bases lay between the germline ends. The CDR3 loop reads CASSRYRVDSGANVLTF. The CDR3 nucleotides are TGTGCCAGCAGTCGGTACAGGGTCGATTCCGGGGCCAACGTCCTGACTTTC.

The rearrangement links TRBV5-4 to TRBJ2-7; 16 bases are shared with TRBD2. The J call may be wrong; the DNA end is better matched by TRBJ2-5. The CDR3 is made up of 15 amino acids. Germline CDR1 SGHNT, CDR2 YYREEE (reference sequence). Here the CDR3 DNA reads TGTGCCAGCAGCGGGACTAGCGGGGGGGTGGAGACCCAGTACTTC. Translating gives CASSGTSGGVETQYF.

As concerns this clonotype: A read error is possible here, since a much larger clone lies one base away. The rearrangement joins TRBV7-2 to TRBJ2-1; tentative D call: TRBD1 (6 bases). Per the germline V gene, CDR1 is SGHTA and CDR2 is FQGNSA. The CDR3 runs to 12 residues. Trimming left V 5 bases short and J 9 bases short, with 11 bases between. CDR3 in amino acids: CASSVRGSEQFF. The CDR3 DNA reads as TGTGCCAGCAGCGTAAGGGGGAGTGAGCAGTTCTTC.

This clonotype was seen a few times. The chain is built from TRBV4-1 and TRBJ2-1, with TRBD2 matching over 9 bases. J lost 2 bases, V lost 1 base, and 3 bases had no gene match. CDR1 and CDR2 (germline): MGHRA, YSYEKL. The CDR3 spans 16 residues. The DNA for the CDR3 is TGCGCCAGCAGCCAAGGGAGACTAGCGGCCTACAATGAGCAGTTCTTC. Its translation: CASSQGRLAAYNEQFF.

This clonotype was seen more than once but under ten times. The CDR3 DNA sequence: TGTGCCAGCAGTCCAACTAGCGGGAGGAAATTCTACGAGCAGTACTTC. It codes for CASSPTSGRKFYEQYF. The chain joins TRBV7-9 to TRBJ2-7; TRBD2 matches 12 bases. J gave up 3 bases and V 6 bases, and 9 bases lay outside the gene matches. In germline, CDR1 is SEHNR, CDR2 FQNEAQ (reference sequence). This CDR3 has 16 residues.

This clonotype has more than one count but fewer than ten. The chain is built from TRBV28 and TRBJ1-6; 7 bases are shared with TRBD1. The V gene end was trimmed by 4 bases and the J gene end by 9 bases; junction bases not matched to a gene: 9. The CDR3 totals 15 residues. CDR1 is MDHEN, CDR2 SYDVKM, per germline. For the CDR3, the DNA is TGTGCCAGCAGTTCGGGACAGACCCTAAGTTCACCCCTCCACTTT. Translating it yields CASSSGQTLSSPLHF.

V usage is TRBV20-1 and J usage is TRBJ2-4, with 9 nucleotides matching TRBD1. The CDR3 runs to 15 residues. The V and J ends lost 5 bases and 0 bases, in that order; junction bases with no gene match: 5. Germline V gene data show CDR1 as DFQATT and CDR2 as SNEGSKA (reference sequence). As DNA, the CDR3 is TGCAGTGCTCCTACAGGGGGCTCAGCCAAAAACATTCAGTACTTC. This encodes CSAPTGGSAKNIQYF.

V gene TRBV4-2 combines with J gene TRBJ2-4; 7 bases are shared with TRBD2. Germline CDR1 and CDR2: LGHNA and YNFKEQ. V was clipped by 4 bases and J by 13 bases; unmatched bases: 19. The CDR3 spans 16 residues. In DNA, the CDR3 is TGTGCCAGCAGCCGGGGCGGGAGATTTGACTACAATGAGCAGTACTTC. It codes for CASSRGGRFDYNEQYF.